The 32 T cell receptor beta chains below were found in one sample sequenced in a study of OX40 agonist ivuxolimab in advanced cancers. Only in-frame clones appear in the TCRdb table, and some are missing; sequencing was by immunoSEQ multiplex PCR. Among roughly 28,000 clones listed, about 90% were seen once. The sequenced sample was CD4+ or CD8+ T cells sorted from blood, obtained in a trial of the OX40 agonist ivuxolimab. The receptor set was obtained from an adult with an advanced solid tumor such as melanoma, head and neck, liver or kidney cancer.

This sequence joins TRBV12-5 and TRBJ2-1, with 9 positions matching TRBD1. The junction had 5 bases not matched to a gene; V was cut back by 1 base and J by 7 bases. Germline V gene data show CDR1 as LGHNT and CDR2 as FRNRAP. The CDR3 sequence is 15 residues long. In DNA, the CDR3 is TGTGCTAGTGGTTTGGGACAGGGGGTTAATAATGAGCAGTTCTTC. This sequence encodes CASGLGQGVNNEQFF.

The CDR3 protein is CASRVDLAGPPYNEQFF. The CDR3 nucleotides read TGTGCCAGCAGGGTAGATCTAGCGGGACCCCCCTACAATGAGCAGTTCTTC. The chain recombines TRBV28 with TRBJ2-1; 9 bases agree with TRBD2. The germline CDR1 and CDR2 sequences are MDHEN and SYDVKM. The CDR3 totals 17 residues. The V segment lost 6 bases and the J segment 2 bases; nucleotides outside the gene matches: 11.

The rearrangement joins TRBV11-2 to TRBJ2-5; TRBD2 matches at 7 bases. The CDR3 spans 15 residues. The trim removed 5 bases at V and 5 bases at J, leaving 11 bases unmatched. Germline V lookup: CDR1 SGHAT, CDR2 FQNNGV. The chain's CDR3 is CASSPSGGSGETQYF. The CDR3 DNA sequence: TGTGCCAGCAGCCCCTCGGGCGGGAGCGGGGAGACCCAGTACTTC. Using reference TRBV11-2 and TRBJ2-5 for the parts outside the CDR3, the full variable domain is EAGVAQSPRYKIIEKRQSVAFWCNPISGHATLYWYQQILGQGPKLLIQFQNNGVVDDSQLPKDRFSAERLKGVDSTLKIQPAKLEDSAVYLCASSPSGGSGETQYFGPGTRLLVL.

The V and J genes are TRBV4-3 and TRBJ2-7; 10 nucleotides align to TRBD2. This CDR3 has 17 residues. Germline lookup yields CDR1 LGHNA and CDR2 YSLEER. V shed 3 bases, J shed 2 bases, and the junction held 10 bases outside the gene matches. This CDR3 reads CASSHRNIAGGPYEQYF. The CDR3 DNA reads as TGCGCCAGCAGCCACCGAAACATAGCGGGAGGCCCCTACGAGCAGTACTTC.

The chain has TRBV6-6 and TRBJ2-7; TRBD2 matches 12 bases. Germline V gene lookup returns CDR1 MNHNY and CDR2 SVGAGI (reference sequence). The CDR3 runs 13 residues. V trimming: 11 bases; J trimming: 5 bases; junction bases outside the gene matches: 7. CDR3 DNA: TGTGCCGCTTGGACTAGCGGGGACCACGAGCAGTACTTC. It translates to CAAWTSGDHEQYF.

The chain couples TRBV5-1 to TRBJ2-1; 10 positions match TRBD2. Germline CDR1 reads SGHRS; CDR2 reads YFSETQ. CDR3 size: 15 residues. V was pared by 5 bases and J by 3 bases, with 5 bases of the junction left unmatched. This CDR3 reads CASSWTSGNYNEQFF. The CDR3 DNA is TGCGCCAGCAGTTGGACTAGCGGAAACTACAATGAGCAGTTCTTC.

This chain links TRBV9 with TRBJ2-1; D remains ambiguous. From germline, CDR1 is SGDLS and CDR2 YYNGEE. CDR3 length equals 15 residues. V was cut by 0 bases and J by 6 bases, with 13 bases left in between. CDR3 residues: CASSVDGVPANEQFF. CDR3 DNA sequence: TGTGCCAGCAGCGTAGACGGAGTCCCCGCCAATGAGCAGTTCTTC.

This sequence joins TRBV5-1 and TRBJ2-7; the D is unclear. With 0 bases removed from V and 3 bases from J, the gap between germline ends came to 13 bases. The V gene's germline CDR1 is SGHRS and CDR2 YFSETQ. The CDR3 has 15 residues. The CDR3 sequence: CASSLVSDFSYEQYF. The CDR3 region has the DNA TGCGCCAGCAGCTTGGTGTCCGACTTTAGCTACGAGCAGTACTTC.

V usage is TRBV9 and J usage is TRBJ1-5; D remains ambiguous. V lost 4 bases, J lost 6 bases, and 11 bases lay in between. Looked up from germline, CDR1 is SGDLS and CDR2 is YYNGEE. The length of the CDR3 is 13 residues. In nucleotides, the CDR3 is TGTGCCAGCAGCCCTACCCAAAGTCAGCCCCAGCATTTT. Translation: CASSPTQSQPQHF.

The chain couples TRBV19 to TRBJ2-7, with D unresolved. Germline V gives CDR1 LNHDA, CDR2 SQIVND (reference sequence). V was trimmed by 3 bases and J by 2 bases, leaving 11 bases between them. The CDR3 length is 14 residues. Here the CDR3 reads CASSIAGPTYEQYF. CDR3 nucleotides: TGTGCCAGTAGTATTGCAGGACCGACCTACGAGCAGTACTTC.

V is TRBV19 and J is TRBJ2-1, with 7 bases matching TRBD2. Germline-derived CDR1 and CDR2 are LNHDA and SQIVND (reference sequence). Trimming at V came to 1 base and at J to 0 bases, leaving 3 bases not matched to a gene. This CDR3 region has 16 residues. CDR3: CASSIGEGSSYNEQFF. CDR3 nucleotides: TGTGCCAGTAGTATAGGGGAGGGGAGCTCCTACAATGAGCAGTTCTTC.

V and J are TRBV5-1 and TRBJ2-7, with D hard to call. V lost 4 bases to trimming and J lost 1 base, with 12 bases between them. This CDR3 comprises 14 residues. Germline CDR1 reads SGHRS; CDR2 reads YFSETQ. This CDR3 reads CASSTDGSSYEQYF. The DNA of the CDR3 is TGCGCCAGCAGCACGGACGGATCATCCTACGAGCAGTACTTC. The variable domain in full, with the rest retrieved from reference TRBV5-1 and TRBJ2-7, is KAGVTQTPRYLIKTRGQQVTLSCSPISGHRSVSWYQQTPGQGLQFLFEYFSETQRNKGNFPGRFSGRQFSNSRSEMNVSTLELGDSALYLCASSTDGSSYEQYFGPGTRLTVT.

The chain carries TRBV7-9 and TRBJ2-2; no firm D call. The V end lost 8 bases, the J end lost 6 bases, and 10 bases lay between the germline ends. This CDR3 region has 12 residues. CDR1 is SEHNR and CDR2 is FQNEAQ in the germline V gene (reference sequence). CDR3 loop: CASRESAGELFF. The CDR3 nucleotides read TGTGCCAGCCGCGAAAGCGCCGGGGAGCTGTTTTTT. The full variable domain, completed using reference TRBV7-9 and TRBJ2-2, is DTGVSQNPRHKITKRGQNVTFRCDPISEHNRLYWYRQTLGQGPEFLTYFQNEAQLEKSRLLSDRFSAERPKGSFSTLEIQRTEQGDSAMYLCASRESAGELFFGEGSRLTVL.

This clone was observed once. The chain is built from TRBV6-6 and TRBJ2-5, with 7 bases matching TRBD1. The CDR3 runs to 16 residues. With V trimmed by 2 bases and J by 1 base, 7 bases remained unmatched. CDR1 is MNHNY, CDR2 SVGAGI, per germline (reference sequence). The CDR3 bases are TGTGCCAGCAGTTACCGACCGACAGGGTTCCAAGAGACCCAGTACTTC. This translates into CASSYRPTGFQETQYF.

The V call is TRBV13, the J call TRBJ2-5, with 8 bases aligning to TRBD2. V dropped 2 bases and J dropped 3; count of bases not matched to a gene: 11. The CDR3 has 17 amino acids. CDR1 and CDR2 (germline): PRHDT, FYEKMQ (reference sequence). The CDR3 loop reads CASSLPSGRKGEETQYF. The CDR3, as DNA: TGTGCCAGCAGCTTACCAAGCGGGAGAAAAGGGGAAGAGACCCAGTACTTC. Full variable domain (rest looked up from reference TRBV13 and TRBJ2-5): AAGVIQSPRHLIKEKRETATLKCYPIPRHDTVYWYQQGPGQDPQFLISFYEKMQSDKGSIPDRFSAQQFSDYHSELNMSSLELGDSALYFCASSLPSGRKGEETQYFGPGTRLLVL.

The V gene is TRBV11-2, the J gene TRBJ2-2; 10 bases are shared with TRBD2. The CDR3 extends over 16 amino acids. Losses at the gene ends were 1 base for V and 2 bases for J; bases not matched to a gene: 1. Germline V gene lookup returns CDR1 SGHAT and CDR2 FQNNGV. The CDR3 region is CASSLGLAGNTGELFF. The CDR3 nucleotides are TGTGCCAGCAGCTTAGGACTAGCGGGTAACACCGGGGAGCTGTTTTTT.

V usage is TRBV7-8 and J usage is TRBJ2-3, with a tentative D call TRBD2 (6 bases). In germline, CDR1 is SGHVS, CDR2 FQNEAQ. The CDR3 has 16 amino acids. The germline V and J ends were trimmed by 4 bases and 4 bases, with 18 bases remaining between them. CDR3 nucleotide sequence: TGTGCCAGCAGCTGGAGGGGACTCCCGCCACCAGATACGCAGTATTTT. Translating gives CASSWRGLPPPDTQYF.

This chain links TRBV6-5 with TRBJ1-4; D is undetermined. CDR3 length: 14 amino acids. Per the germline V gene, CDR1 is MNHEY and CDR2 is SVGAGI. The germline V and J ends were trimmed by 1 base and 3 bases, with 6 bases remaining between them. CDR3 DNA: TGTGCCAGCAGTTACTTTTCTTCTAATGAAAAACTGTTTTTT. Translated, it gives CASSYFSSNEKLFF.

The sample holds one count of this clone. One end of the junction varies from germline; a read error may be responsible. The DNA of the CDR3 is TGTGCTAGCAGCTCGTTCCGGGGATCCAGGGGTATGCAGCATTTT. It translates to CASSSFRGSRGMQHF. The chain employs TRBV7-7 and TRBJ1-5; maybe TRBD1 (6 bases). This CDR3 region has 15 residues. Germline CDR1 reads SSHAT; CDR2 reads FNYEAQ (reference sequence).

This sequence joins TRBV9 and TRBJ1-1, with TRBD1 as a possible D gene (6 bases). V was clipped by 4 bases and J by 1 base, with 14 bases between them. Looked up from germline, CDR1 is SGDLS and CDR2 is YYNGEE. The CDR3 contains 15 residues. CDR3 nucleotides: TGTGCCAGCAGCCCTCCGGGGGCCGGGAACACTGAAGCTTTCTTT. Protein sequence: CASSPPGAGNTEAFF. Full variable domain (remainder filled in from reference TRBV9 and TRBJ1-1): DSGVTQTPKHLITATGQRVTLRCSPRSGDLSVYWYQQSLDQGLQFLIQYYNGEERAKGNILERFSAQQFPDLHSELNLSSLELGDSALYFCASSPPGAGNTEAFFGQGTRLTVV.

This chain connects TRBV27 to TRBJ1-2; 12 bases are a match to TRBD1. J gave up 4 bases and V 2 bases, and 5 bases lay outside the gene matches. Germline lookup yields CDR1 MNHEY and CDR2 SMNVEV (reference sequence). The CDR3 is made up of 16 amino acids. CDR3 coding DNA: TGTGCCAGCAGTTTAACCGGGACAGGGGGCCTCTATGGCTACACCTTC. This translates into CASSLTGTGGLYGYTF.

The chain is built from TRBV5-6 and TRBJ2-5; D gene unclear. Germline CDR1 is SGHDT and CDR2 is YYEEEE. V lost 0 bases, J lost 7 bases, and 10 bases lay in between. This CDR3 is built from 13 residues. CDR3 region: CASSLVTVPTQYF. The DNA for the CDR3 is TGTGCCAGCAGCTTGGTCACCGTCCCGACCCAGTACTTC.

There are a few counts of this clone. The rearrangement joins TRBV5-6 to TRBJ2-3; 9 bases fit TRBD2. Germline CDR1 SGHDT, CDR2 YYEEEE. The CDR3 is 18 residues long. V gave up 0 bases and J gave up 0 bases; unmatched junction bases: 8. CDR3 residues: CASSLDAGGPWSTDTQYF. The CDR3 DNA follows: TGTGCCAGCAGCTTGGACGCGGGAGGGCCGTGGAGCACAGATACGCAGTATTTT. Full variable domain (outside the CDR3, taken from reference TRBV5-6 and TRBJ2-3): DAGVTQSPTHLIKTRGQQVTLRCSPKSGHDTVSWYQQALGQGPQFIFQYYEEEERQRGNFPDRFSGHQFPNYSSELNVNALLLGDSALYLCASSLDAGGPWSTDTQYFGPGTRLTVL.

This clone was seen a handful of times. J is TRBJ1-2 and V is TRBV28; 10 nucleotides match TRBD1. The V gene end was trimmed by 7 bases and the J gene end by 0 bases; junction bases not matched to a gene: 14. This CDR3 region has 18 residues. Germline loops: CDR1 MDHEN, CDR2 SYDVKM. As DNA, the CDR3 is TGTGCCAGCACCCATTGGGACAGGGGAATTGGAGCTAACTATGGCTACACCTTC. Translated: CASTHWDRGIGANYGYTF.

The V call is TRBV10-3, the J call TRBJ2-3; no firm D call. There are 13 residues in the CDR3. With 3 bases removed from V and 5 bases from J, the gap between germline ends came to 9 bases. Germline lookup yields CDR1 ENHRY and CDR2 SYGVKD. The CDR3 region is CAISDRSLDTQYF. The CDR3 DNA sequence: TGTGCCATCAGTGACCGATCCCTAGATACGCAGTATTTT.

This clone was detected only once. The chain is built from TRBV4-1 and TRBJ2-7; 7 nucleotides line up with TRBD2. The germline V gene has CDR1 MGHRA and CDR2 YSYEKL. After removal of 0 bases from V and 0 bases from J, the junction contained 5 bases not matched to a gene. This CDR3 is built from 16 residues. The CDR3 is CASSQDGREPSYEQYF. CDR3 bases: TGCGCCAGCAGCCAAGATGGGCGGGAGCCCTCCTACGAGCAGTACTTC.

V gene TRBV9 combines with J gene TRBJ2-7; D is undetermined. Germline CDR1 and CDR2: SGDLS and YYNGEE. V lost 2 bases and J 3 bases, leaving 12 bases between the germline ends. The CDR3 has 14 amino acids. CDR3 loop: CASSVYGGDYEQYF. CDR3 nucleotides: TGTGCCAGCAGCGTCTACGGTGGTGACTACGAGCAGTACTTC.

V gene TRBV28 combines with J gene TRBJ1-2, with 7 nucleotides matching TRBD1. The trim removed 6 bases at V and 0 bases at J, leaving 1 base unmatched. CDR1 MDHEN and CDR2 SYDVKM come from the germline V gene. This CDR3 has 13 amino acids. CDR3 amino acids: CASRGQTNYGYTF. As DNA, the CDR3 is TGTGCCAGCAGGGGACAGACTAACTATGGCTACACCTTC.

The chain is built from TRBV4-3 and TRBJ2-1, with 11 bases matching TRBD2. Germline trimming cut 5 bases from V and 6 bases from J; bases unmatched to any gene: 6. CDR3 length: 15 amino acids. CDR1 LGHNA and CDR2 YSLEER come from the germline V gene. This CDR3 is CASSTLAGVSNEQFF. CDR3 in DNA: TGCGCCAGCAGCACACTAGCGGGAGTCTCCAATGAGCAGTTCTTC.

This clone was seen more than once but under ten times. The chain links TRBV15 to TRBJ1-4; 7 nucleotides align to TRBD1. The CDR3 covers 16 residues. V was clipped by 5 bases and J by 0 bases; unmatched bases: 6. Germline CDR1 reads LNHNV; CDR2 reads YYDKDF (reference sequence). The CDR3 reads CATSGTDGATNEKLFF. CDR3 sequence (DNA): TGTGCCACCAGCGGGACAGACGGAGCAACTAATGAAAAACTGTTTTTT. Complete variable domain (other parts from reference TRBV15 and TRBJ1-4): DAMVIQNPRYQVTQFGKPVTLSCSQTLNHNVMYWYQQKSSQAPKLLFHYYDKDFNNEADTPDNFQSRRPNTSFCFLDIRSPGLGDTAMYLCATSGTDGATNEKLFFGSGTQLSVL.

The chain recombines TRBV19 with TRBJ2-2; D gene unclear. In germline, CDR1 is LNHDA, CDR2 SQIVND (reference sequence). This CDR3 comprises 13 residues. The germline V and J ends were trimmed by 3 bases and 7 bases, with 9 bases remaining between them. CDR3 amino acids: CASSISGNGELFF. CDR3 nucleotides: TGTGCCAGTAGTATTTCTGGGAACGGGGAGCTGTTTTTT.

The chain couples TRBV28 to TRBJ2-7; TRBD1 matches at 9 bases. CDR1 is MDHEN, CDR2 SYDVKM, per germline. This CDR3 has 14 residues. V was pared by 6 bases and J by 5 bases, with 8 bases of the junction left unmatched. This CDR3 reads CASSRTGEGDEQYF. The CDR3 coding sequence is TGTGCCAGCAGCCGGACAGGGGAAGGGGACGAGCAGTACTTC. Full variable domain (outside the CDR3, taken from reference TRBV28 and TRBJ2-7): DVKVTQSSRYLVKRTGEKVFLECVQDMDHENMFWYRQDPGLGLRLIYFSYDVKMKEKGDIPEGYSVSREKKERFSLILESASTNQTSMYLCASSRTGEGDEQYFGPGTRLTVT.